The 19 T cell receptor beta chains given below trace back to one sample, sequenced in a study of OX40 agonist ivuxolimab in advanced cancers. Generated by immunoSEQ multiplex PCR, the TCRdb table keeps only in-frame clones and is missing some. This table holds approximately 35,000 clones, about nine tenths found once. The source was CD4+ or CD8+ T cells sorted from blood, collected in a trial of the OX40 agonist ivuxolimab. Receptors originate from an adult with an advanced solid tumor such as melanoma, head and neck, liver or kidney cancer.

The rearrangement uses TRBV7-6 and TRBJ1-5; D is uncertain. Germline loops: CDR1 SGHVS, CDR2 FNYEAQ. V was cut by 6 bases and J by 0 bases, with 6 bases left in between. The CDR3 consists of 13 residues. DNA for the CDR3: TGTGCCAGCAGTCGGAATAGCAATCAGCCCCAGCATTTT. This gives the protein CASSRNSNQPQHF.

This rearrangement joins TRBV27 to TRBJ2-2; D unresolved. CDR3 size: 15 residues. V lost 6 bases and J 5 bases, leaving 16 bases between the germline ends. The V gene's germline CDR1 is MNHEY and CDR2 SMNVEV (reference sequence). CDR3 coding DNA: TGTGCCAGCAGAGCCGGAACAATCGAAACCGGGGAGCTGTTTTTT. Protein: CASRAGTIETGELFF.

The V call is TRBV5-4, the J call TRBJ2-1; maybe TRBD2 (5 bases). V was shortened by 1 base and J by 3 bases, with 11 bases between the two germline ends. The CDR3 consists of 15 residues. In germline, CDR1 is SGHNT, CDR2 YYREEE (reference sequence). CDR3 sequence: CASSLKTMLYNEQFF. CDR3 nucleotide sequence: TGTGCCAGCAGCTTGAAGACTATGCTCTACAATGAGCAGTTCTTC.

This clone was recorded only once. V and J are TRBV27 and TRBJ2-1; the match to TRBD1 covers 7 bases. The V gene end was trimmed by 5 bases and the J gene end by 4 bases; junction bases not matched to a gene: 8. Per germline, CDR1 MNHEY and CDR2 SMNVEV (reference sequence). This CDR3 spans 15 amino acids. CDR3 nucleotides: TGTGCCAGCAGTACCCCGGGACAGCCATACAATGAGCAGTTCTTC. Protein: CASSTPGQPYNEQFF.

The chain uses TRBV9 and TRBJ1-2; 7 bases map to TRBD1. The CDR3 contains 13 residues. CDR1 is SGDLS, CDR2 YYNGEE, per germline. After removal of 5 bases from V and 2 bases from J, the junction contained 3 bases not matched to a gene. CDR3 in amino acids: CASSGQANYGYTF. The CDR3 nucleotides are TGTGCCAGCAGTGGACAGGCGAACTATGGCTACACCTTC. Full variable domain (outside the CDR3, taken from reference TRBV9 and TRBJ1-2): DSGVTQTPKHLITATGQRVTLRCSPRSGDLSVYWYQQSLDQGLQFLIQYYNGEERAKGNILERFSAQQFPDLHSELNLSSLELGDSALYFCASSGQANYGYTFGSGTRLTVV.

This clone was recorded only once. This chain uses TRBV6-5 with TRBJ2-5, with D possibly being TRBD1 or TRBD2 (6 bases each). The V end was cut by 2 bases, the J end by 4 bases, with 11 bases between. The CDR3 runs to 14 residues. Germline CDR1 and CDR2: MNHEY and SVGAGI. CDR3 sequence: CASSYLGGGETQYF. In DNA form, the CDR3 reads TGTGCCAGCAGTTACCTCGGAGGGGGAGAGACCCAGTACTTC.

The V call is TRBV15, the J call TRBJ2-3; 7 bases agree with TRBD1. This CDR3 spans 15 amino acids. Trimming at V came to 3 bases and at J to 2 bases, leaving 5 bases not matched to a gene. Germline V gives CDR1 LNHNV, CDR2 YYDKDF (reference sequence). As DNA, the CDR3 is TGTGCCACCAGCAGTTTGGGACAGATCACAGATACGCAGTATTTT. Protein: CATSSLGQITDTQYF.

Within the sample, this clone is medium-sized (0.01 to 0.1%). Other DNA sequences in this sample translate to the same CDR3. The chain combines TRBV4-3 with TRBJ2-7, with D unclear. Germline V gene data show CDR1 as LGHNA and CDR2 as YSLEER. The CDR3 is 14 amino acids. The ends were cut back, 0 bases at V and 3 bases at J, with 9 bases in the middle. CDR3 sequence (DNA): TGCGCCAGCAGCCAAGATCTTGTGGGCTACGAGCAGTACTTC. Amino acid sequence: CASSQDLVGYEQYF.

V usage is TRBV28 and J usage is TRBJ1-4, with D uncertain. Trimming took 6 bases from V and 0 from J, leaving 11 bases between them. This CDR3 is built from 15 residues. CDR1 is MDHEN and CDR2 is SYDVKM in the germline V gene. DNA of the CDR3: TGTGCCAGCAGCCCGGTGGGTACAACTAATGAAAAACTGTTTTTT. This encodes CASSPVGTTNEKLFF. The variable domain in full, with the rest retrieved from reference TRBV28 and TRBJ1-4, is DVKVTQSSRYLVKRTGEKVFLECVQDMDHENMFWYRQDPGLGLRLIYFSYDVKMKEKGDIPEGYSVSREKKERFSLILESASTNQTSMYLCASSPVGTTNEKLFFGSGTQLSVL.

This clone occurred a few times. Other DNA sequences within the sample encode an identical CDR3. V and J are TRBV9 and TRBJ2-1, with TRBD2 identical over 10 bases. Germline values: CDR1 SGDLS, CDR2 YYNGEE. Unmatched junction bases numbered 3, after V lost 2 bases and J lost 4 bases. This CDR3 spans 15 amino acids. CDR3 nucleotides: TGTGCCAGCAGCGTCGGACTAGCGGAGTACAATGAGCAGTTCTTC. Protein product: CASSVGLAEYNEQFF. Full variable domain (remainder filled in from reference TRBV9 and TRBJ2-1): DSGVTQTPKHLITATGQRVTLRCSPRSGDLSVYWYQQSLDQGLQFLIQYYNGEERAKGNILERFSAQQFPDLHSELNLSSLELGDSALYFCASSVGLAEYNEQFFGPGTRLTVL.

This sequence joins TRBV27 and TRBJ2-7; perhaps TRBD2 as D (5 bases). Germline lookup yields CDR1 MNHEY and CDR2 SMNVEV (reference sequence). The CDR3 sequence is 13 residues long. Trimming removed 3 bases at V and 4 bases at J, with 10 bases between. CDR3 region: CASSFYSGYEQYF. The CDR3 coding sequence is TGTGCCAGCAGTTTTTATTCGGGATACGAGCAGTACTTC.

V is TRBV15 and J is TRBJ2-5, with 7 bases that match TRBD2. In germline, CDR1 is LNHNV, CDR2 YYDKDF (reference sequence). This CDR3 has 15 amino acids. V trimming: 3 bases; J trimming: 1 base; junction bases outside the gene matches: 5. CDR3 in DNA: TGTGCCACCAGCAGGGATAGCGGGTTCCAAGAGACCCAGTACTTC. Residues: CATSRDSGFQETQYF.

The chain uses TRBV7-2 and TRBJ2-7; D not resolved. This CDR3 spans 15 amino acids. V shed 1 base and J shed 2 bases, with 12 bases lying between them. Germline CDR1 is SGHTA and CDR2 is FQGNSA. CDR3: CASSLDHSAPYEQYF. The CDR3 coding sequence is TGTGCCAGCAGCTTAGATCATTCCGCTCCCTACGAGCAGTACTTC.

The rearrangement links TRBV6-6 to TRBJ2-7; no clear D. The CDR3 loop spans 15 amino acids. The ends were cut back, 7 bases at V and 3 bases at J, with 19 bases in the middle. Germline assignment: CDR1 MNHNY and CDR2 SVGAGI (reference sequence). The CDR3 DNA follows: TGTGCCAGCACCATAGTCCCCTCTACCAGCTACGAGCAGTACTTC. Its translation: CASTIVPSTSYEQYF.

The V and J genes are TRBV9 and TRBJ2-3; D is possibly TRBD1 (5 bases). From germline, CDR1 is SGDLS and CDR2 YYNGEE. The ends were cut back, 1 base at V and 0 bases at J, with 6 bases in the middle. The length of the CDR3 is 14 residues. Written as DNA, the CDR3 is TGTGCCAGCAGCGTACAGGGTAGCACAGATACGCAGTATTTT. Its translation: CASSVQGSTDTQYF. The entire variable domain, with the rest obtained from reference TRBV9 and TRBJ2-3, is as follows: DSGVTQTPKHLITATGQRVTLRCSPRSGDLSVYWYQQSLDQGLQFLIQYYNGEERAKGNILERFSAQQFPDLHSELNLSSLELGDSALYFCASSVQGSTDTQYFGPGTRLTVL.

The chain employs TRBV13 and TRBJ1-1; D ambiguous. This CDR3 spans 15 amino acids. Germline CDR1 and CDR2: PRHDT and FYEKMQ (reference sequence). Trimming removed 4 bases from V and 0 bases from J, with 12 bases in between. CDR3: CASSSKDGLNTEAFF. In DNA form, the CDR3 reads TGTGCCAGCAGCTCCAAGGACGGATTGAACACTGAAGCTTTCTTT.

This clone was counted between two and nine times. The V gene is TRBV18, the J gene TRBJ2-2; D ambiguous. There are 14 residues in the CDR3. With 3 bases removed from V and 2 bases from J, the gap between germline ends came to 7 bases. Germline CDR1 KGHSH, CDR2 LQKENI. CDR3 nucleotide sequence: TGTGCCAGCTCACCCCCCGAAAACACCGGGGAGCTGTTTTTT. It yields the protein CASSPPENTGELFF.

In nucleotides, the CDR3 is TGTGCCAGCAGTTTTACTAGCGAGTACGAGCAGTACTTC. Its translation: CASSFTSEYEQYF. The V gene is TRBV5-4, the J gene TRBJ2-7; TRBD2 aligns across 7 bases. The CDR3 is 13 amino acids. Germline CDR1 SGHNT, CDR2 YYREEE (reference sequence). Trimming at V came to 5 bases and at J to 4 bases, leaving 6 bases not matched to a gene. The full variable domain, in which reference TRBV5-4 and TRBJ2-7 provide the parts outside the CDR3, is ETGVTQSPTHLIKTRGQQVTLRCSSQSGHNTVSWYQQALGQGPQFIFQYYREEENGRGNFPPRFSGLQFPNYSSELNVNALELDDSALYLCASSFTSEYEQYFGPGTRLTVT.

J is TRBJ2-7 and V is TRBV9; TRBD2 matches 8 bases. The CDR3 covers 16 residues. Germline V gene data show CDR1 as SGDLS and CDR2 as YYNGEE. V shed 2 bases and J 6 bases; nucleotides not matched to a gene: 13. CDR3 in DNA: TGTGCCAGCAGCGTGTCCAGCGGGAGTACCTTTGTCGAGCAGTACTTC. This translates into CASSVSSGSTFVEQYF.